These 23 T cell receptor beta chains originate from one sample sequenced in a study of blood T cell repertoires in COVID-19. The protocol was immunoSEQ multiplex PCR, while the TCRdb copy is restricted to in-frame clones and leaves out a portion. This table has 150,000 to 200,000 clones, around 86% appearing once. The sequenced material came from peripheral blood. The receptors were sampled from a man aged 35 to 55 with active or convalescent COVID-19.

The rearrangement links TRBV7-9 to TRBJ2-7; D remains unclear. In germline, CDR1 is SEHNR, CDR2 FQNEAQ (reference sequence). The V gene lost 5 bases and the J gene lost 0 bases, with 5 bases spanning the gap. This CDR3 has 12 residues. CDR3 nucleotides: TGTGCCAGCAGCCCCAGCTCCTACGAGCAGTACTTC. This codes for CASSPSSYEQYF.

This chain connects TRBV5-1 to TRBJ2-1; 11 nucleotides align to TRBD2. V lost 3 bases, J lost 10 bases, and 9 bases stayed unmatched. This CDR3 is built from 15 residues. From germline, CDR1 is SGHRS and CDR2 YFSETQ. For the CDR3, the DNA is TGCGCCAGCAGCTCAACGACTAGCGGGGAGTCGGAGCAGTTCTTC. This codes for CASSSTTSGESEQFF.

The rearrangement uses TRBV28 and TRBJ1-4; D might be TRBD1 (6 bases). This CDR3 contains 12 residues. The germline V and J ends were trimmed by 6 bases and 16 bases, with 18 bases remaining between them. Germline V gene sequence: CDR1 MDHEN, CDR2 SYDVKM. This chain's CDR3 is CASSPRGAEGFF. CDR3 nucleotide sequence: TGTGCCAGCAGCCCTCGGGGGGCGGAGGGGTTTTTT.

The rearrangement links TRBV7-9 to TRBJ1-2; no clear D gene. Looked up from germline, CDR1 is SEHNR and CDR2 is FQNEAQ (reference sequence). V was cut by 5 bases and J by 7 bases, with 11 bases left in between. The CDR3 runs to 12 residues. As DNA, the CDR3 is TGTGCCAGCAGCCTCCCGGGGTTTGGCTACACCTTC. Amino acid sequence: CASSLPGFGYTF. Full variable domain (rest looked up from reference TRBV7-9 and TRBJ1-2): DTGVSQNPRHKITKRGQNVTFRCDPISEHNRLYWYRQTLGQGPEFLTYFQNEAQLEKSRLLSDRFSAERPKGSFSTLEIQRTEQGDSAMYLCASSLPGFGYTFGSGTRLTVV.

The chain links TRBV7-8 to TRBJ2-1; 11 nucleotides align to TRBD2. This CDR3 spans 16 amino acids. The V segment lost 6 bases and the J segment 7 bases; nucleotides outside the gene matches: 11. Germline CDR1 and CDR2: SGHVS and FQNEAQ. CDR3: CASRDPSGGRRNEQFF. The CDR3 DNA reads TGTGCCAGCAGGGACCCTAGCGGGGGGCGACGGAATGAGCAGTTCTTC.

V and J are TRBV7-9 and TRBJ1-1, with D unclear. Per germline, CDR1 SEHNR and CDR2 FQNEAQ (reference sequence). V was cut by 6 bases and J by 3 bases, with 14 bases left in between. This CDR3 has 14 amino acids. The DNA for the CDR3 is TGTGCCAGCAGATCCAGAAGGGAGCACACTGAAGCTTTCTTT. Protein sequence: CASRSRREHTEAFF.

The chain couples TRBV28 to TRBJ1-1; D is possibly TRBD1 (6 bases). This CDR3 has 14 amino acids. Trimming stripped 4 bases from V and 11 bases from J, with 20 bases between. Germline values: CDR1 MDHEN, CDR2 SYDVKM. The CDR3 DNA reads as TGTGCCAGCAGTTGGGGACCCTTAACAGGGAGTGCTTTCTTT. Protein: CASSWGPLTGSAFF.

Concerning this clone: Distinct nucleotide sequences in the sample also encode this CDR3. V is TRBV2 and J is TRBJ2-3; D might be TRBD2 (6 bases). V lost 4 bases, J lost 0 bases, and 11 bases lay in between. The CDR3 totals 15 residues. Germline loops: CDR1 SNHLY, CDR2 FYNNEI. CDR3 sequence reads: CASSGGTASTDTQYF. The CDR3 DNA reads TGTGCCAGCAGTGGAGGGACTGCGAGCACAGATACGCAGTATTTT.

The chain has TRBV7-2 and TRBJ2-5; a possible D gene is TRBD2 (7 bases). The germline V gene has CDR1 SGHTA and CDR2 FQGNSA. The CDR3 totals 15 residues. V lost 5 bases to trimming and J lost 5 bases, with 18 bases between them. The CDR3 coding sequence is TGTGCCAGCAGCAGCCTGCGGGGGCCCGGGGAGACCCAGTACTTC. Amino acid sequence: CASSSLRGPGETQYF.

V usage is TRBV4-1 and J usage is TRBJ2-7; 9 bases are shared with TRBD1. Germline V gives CDR1 MGHRA, CDR2 YSYEKL. This CDR3 has 14 residues. Losses at the gene ends were 5 bases for V and 4 bases for J; bases not matched to a gene: 6. The CDR3 DNA follows: TGCGCCAGCAGCTCCCGGGACAGGGTTTACGAGCAGTACTTC. This gives the protein CASSSRDRVYEQYF.

The chain combines TRBV6-9 with TRBJ1-1, with 9 nucleotides matching TRBD1. Germline assignment: CDR1 MNHGY and CDR2 SVAAGI. V lost 7 bases and J lost 1; bases outside the gene matches: 10. CDR3 length equals 16 residues. For the CDR3, the DNA is TGTGCCAGCACCTACAACAGGGGGCAATGGAACACTGAAGCTTTCTTT. It encodes CASTYNRGQWNTEAFF.

This sequence joins TRBV7-2 and TRBJ2-5, with TRBD2 identical over 9 bases. Germline CDR1 and CDR2: SGHTA and FQGNSA. The CDR3 spans 14 residues. V dropped 3 bases and J dropped 5; count of bases not matched to a gene: 4. The CDR3 region has the DNA TGTGCCAGCAGCTTGAATAGCGGGGGTGAGACCCAGTACTTC. Its translation: CASSLNSGGETQYF.

The chain is built from TRBV19 and TRBJ2-1; 12 bases are a match to TRBD1. The V segment lost 9 bases and the J segment 9 bases; nucleotides outside the gene matches: 6. The CDR3 is 13 residues long. Germline assignment: CDR1 LNHDA and CDR2 SQIVND (reference sequence). The DNA of the CDR3 is TGTGCCAGAGGGACAGGGGGCTGGGCTGAGCAGTTCTTC. It specifies CARGTGGWAEQFF.

This rearrangement joins TRBV4-3 to TRBJ2-7; no firm D call. Trimming cost V 4 bases and J 7 bases, with 14 bases left between them. The germline V gene encodes CDR1 LGHNA and CDR2 YSLEER. There are 13 residues in the CDR3. The CDR3 is CASSRRETGEQYF. The CDR3 DNA sequence: TGCGCCAGCAGCCGGCGAGAGACGGGTGAGCAGTACTTC.

The CDR3 nucleotides are TGTGCCAGCAGTTCCGGGACAGGGGCCCATGAGCAGTTCTTC. Amino acids: CASSSGTGAHEQFF. The rearrangement joins TRBV7-3 to TRBJ2-1; TRBD1 matches 10 bases. J lost 8 bases, V lost 6 bases, and 7 bases had no gene match. This CDR3 contains 14 residues. Germline values: CDR1 SGHTA, CDR2 FQGTGA.

V usage is TRBV7-2 and J usage is TRBJ2-3, with D maybe TRBD2 (5 bases). Trimming took off 1 base at V and 1 base at J, with 9 bases between the two ends. This CDR3 contains 15 residues. Per germline, CDR1 SGHTA and CDR2 FQGNSA. The CDR3 region is CASSLVGSGTDTQYF. The CDR3 DNA follows: TGTGCCAGCAGCTTAGTTGGTAGCGGCACAGATACGCAGTATTTT.

The rearrangement uses TRBV28 and TRBJ2-7; TRBD1 is a possible D gene (5 bases). CDR3 size: 14 residues. Germline-derived CDR1 and CDR2 are MDHEN and SYDVKM. The V end was cut by 3 bases, the J end by 2 bases, with 11 bases between. In DNA form, the CDR3 reads TGTGCCAGCAGTTTTTTTGACAGTACCTACGAGCAGTACTTC. Its protein product is CASSFFDSTYEQYF.

The chain links TRBV21-1 to TRBJ1-5; the table's D call, TRBD1, was not checked against the DNA. TRBV21-1 is a recognized pseudogene. The CDR3 runs to 15 residues. CDR3 coding DNA: TGTGCCAGCAGCAAAGAGGGGAAGAGCAATCAGCCCCAGCATTTT. It codes for CASSKEGKSNQPQHF.

The chain carries TRBV7-9 and TRBJ1-4, with TRBD1 as a possible D gene (5 bases). CDR3 size: 13 residues. Deletions cut 7 bases from V and 5 bases from J, with 11 bases between. CDR1 is SEHNR, CDR2 FQNEAQ, per germline (reference sequence). The CDR3 DNA reads TGTGCCAGCACTGACAGCCCGAATGAAAAACTGTTTTTT. Protein: CASTDSPNEKLFF.

Only one count was recorded for this clone. The chain joins TRBV9 to TRBJ1-1, with D tentatively TRBD1 (6 bases). The CDR3 is 13 residues long. Germline V lookup: CDR1 SGDLS, CDR2 YYNGEE. The V end lost 4 bases, the J end lost 11 bases, and 18 bases lay between the germline ends. The CDR3 coding sequence is TGTGCCAGCAGCCTTAATTCAGGGGAAAGGGCTTTCTTT. This codes for CASSLNSGERAFF.

The chain carries TRBV19 and TRBJ1-4, with 7 bases that match TRBD1. The junction had 6 bases not matched to a gene; V was cut back by 5 bases and J by 3 bases. The CDR3 has 15 amino acids. Germline V gives CDR1 LNHDA, CDR2 SQIVND (reference sequence). CDR3 sequence (DNA): TGTGCCAGTAGTGAACAGGGGACAGCTAATGAAAAACTGTTTTTT. Its protein is CASSEQGTANEKLFF.

CDR3 amino acids: CASSPTGGRQPQHF. The CDR3 DNA follows: TGTGCCAGCAGCCCGACAGGGGGCAGGCAGCCCCAGCATTTT. The V call is TRBV7-9, the J call TRBJ1-5; 10 bases map to TRBD1. Germline V gene data show CDR1 as SEHNR and CDR2 as FQNEAQ (reference sequence). V lost 5 bases, J lost 7 bases, and 5 bases stayed unmatched. The CDR3 is 14 residues long.

This chain connects TRBV11-2 to TRBJ2-7; D is possibly TRBD2 (5 bases). Germline V lookup: CDR1 SGHAT, CDR2 FQNNGV. The length of the CDR3 is 13 residues. Trimming shortened V by 2 bases and J by 6 bases, and 11 bases separated the two germline ends. The CDR3 here is CASSLLRDPEQYF. CDR3 in DNA: TGTGCCAGCAGCTTACTGAGGGATCCCGAGCAGTACTTC.